Each of the 24 T cell receptor beta chains below was sequenced from the same sample in a study of PD-1 blockade in classical Hodgkin lymphoma. Libraries were prepared by immunoSEQ multiplex PCR; TCRdb keeps only in-frame clonotypes and omits some of them. The sample holds roughly 7,500 clones, roughly four fifths seen once. The patients all showed relapse after autologous stem cell transplantation, while their brentuximab vedotin exposure varied. The sample consisted of peripheral blood mononuclear cells (PBMCs), taken at baseline. All receptors derive from a human donor with classical Hodgkin lymphoma.

The chain links TRBV11-2 to TRBJ1-5, with a weak D call TRBD1 (6 bases). Germline-derived CDR1 and CDR2 are SGHAT and FQNNGV. The length of the CDR3 is 15 residues. Trimming cost V 0 bases and J 6 bases, with 12 bases left between them. The CDR3 spells CASSLDMGGAQPQHF. DNA of the CDR3: TGTGCCAGCAGCTTAGATATGGGGGGGGCTCAGCCCCAGCATTTT.

The J gene is TRBJ2-1, the V gene TRBV5-5; possible D gene TRBD1, 6 bases. Trimming stripped 4 bases from V and 6 bases from J, with 20 bases between. The germline V gene has CDR1 SGHKS and CDR2 YYEKEE (reference sequence). The CDR3 is 16 amino acids. The CDR3 sequence: CASSNRDGEGGNEQFF. In DNA form, the CDR3 reads TGTGCCAGCAGCAACCGGGACGGCGAAGGGGGCAATGAGCAGTTCTTC. The variable domain in full, with the rest retrieved from reference TRBV5-5 and TRBJ2-1, is DAGVTQSPTHLIKTRGQQVTLRCSPISGHKSVSWYQQVLGQGPQFIFQYYEKEERGRGNFPDRFSARQFPNYSSELNVNALLLGDSALYLCASSNRDGEGGNEQFFGPGTRLTVL.

This clone is large within its sample. The sample has other DNA sequences that encode this CDR3 too. V usage is TRBV4-3 and J usage is TRBJ2-1, with 13 bases fitting TRBD2. The length of the CDR3 is 21 residues. Germline V gene lookup returns CDR1 LGHNA and CDR2 YSLEER. The V gene end was trimmed by 3 bases and the J gene end by 2 bases; junction bases not matched to a gene: 16. The CDR3 DNA sequence: TGCGCCAGCAGCCAGGCCCCCTCCGGGACTAGCGGGATCCTGACCTACAATGAGCAGTTCTTC. Amino acid sequence: CASSQAPSGTSGILTYNEQFF.

The V and J genes are TRBV19 and TRBJ1-2, with D maybe TRBD1 (5 bases). The CDR3 totals 15 residues. V was trimmed by 6 bases and J by 4 bases, leaving 18 bases between them. Germline CDR1 reads LNHDA; CDR2 reads SQIVND (reference sequence). CDR3 region: CASRRMVGTTYGYTF. CDR3 in DNA: TGTGCCAGTAGGAGGATGGTAGGGACGACCTATGGCTACACCTTC.

The J gene is TRBJ1-1, the V gene TRBV6-5, with D perhaps TRBD1 (5 bases). Trimming cost V 4 bases and J 3 bases, with 18 bases left between them. The V gene's germline CDR1 is MNHEY and CDR2 SVGAGI. This CDR3 comprises 16 residues. CDR3 sequence reads: CASSLKWGSLDTEAFF. The CDR3, as DNA: TGTGCCAGCAGTTTGAAATGGGGCAGCTTAGACACTGAAGCTTTCTTT.

The chain carries TRBV11-2 and TRBJ2-3, with no clear D. Trimming took 0 bases from V and 6 from J, leaving 7 bases between them. CDR3 length equals 13 residues. Germline-derived CDR1 and CDR2 are SGHAT and FQNNGV. CDR3 DNA: TGTGCCAGCAGCTTAGATCACGGGGATACGCAGTATTTT. Protein sequence: CASSLDHGDTQYF.

The chain recombines TRBV19 with TRBJ2-3, with D possibly matching TRBD1 (5 bases). V was clipped by 3 bases and J by 4 bases, with 14 bases between them. CDR3 length equals 15 residues. CDR1 is LNHDA, CDR2 SQIVND, per germline (reference sequence). This chain's CDR3 is CASSMDTLGADTQYF. In DNA form, the CDR3 reads TGTGCCAGTAGTATGGATACTTTAGGGGCAGATACGCAGTATTTT.

This chain joins TRBV29-1 and TRBJ2-5; 11 bases line up with TRBD2. Germline CDR1 SQVTM, CDR2 ANQGSEA. The CDR3 spans 16 residues. Losses at the gene ends were 6 bases for V and 5 bases for J; bases not matched to a gene: 14. The CDR3 DNA sequence: TGCAGCGTATTAGGAGGTAGCGGGAGGGCCGGGGAGACCCAGTACTTC. This gives the protein CSVLGGSGRAGETQYF. Combining the CDR3 with reference TRBV29-1 and TRBJ2-5 gives the whole variable domain SAVISQKPSRDICQRGTSLTIQCQVDSQVTMMFWYRQQPGQSLTLIATANQGSEATYESGFVIDKFPISRPNLTFSTLTVSNMSPEDSSIYLCSVLGGSGRAGETQYFGPGTRLLVL.

The chain's CDR3 is CACRGQSSYNEQFF. As DNA, the CDR3 is TGTGCTTGCCGGGGGCAGAGCTCCTACAATGAGCAGTTCTTC. This chain joins TRBV12-5 and TRBJ2-1; D may correspond to TRBD1 or TRBD2 (6 bases each). V lost 11 bases and J 0 bases, leaving 14 bases between the germline ends. This CDR3 region has 14 residues. Germline loops: CDR1 LGHNT, CDR2 FRNRAP. The full variable domain, its missing parts supplied by reference TRBV12-5 and TRBJ2-1, is DARVTQTPRHKVTEMGQEVTMRCQPILGHNTVFWYRQTMMQGLELLAYFRNRAPLDDSGMPKDRFSAEMPDATLATLKIQPSEPRDSAVYFCACRGQSSYNEQFFGPGTRLTVL.

The rearrangement uses TRBV5-4 and TRBJ2-1; 8 bases align to TRBD2. CDR1 and CDR2 from the germline V gene are SGHNT and YYREEE (reference sequence). Trimming cost V 0 bases and J 0 bases; bases outside gene matches: 8. This CDR3 region has 18 residues. CDR3 amino acids: CASSLGGVSGTSYNEQFF. DNA for the CDR3: TGTGCCAGCAGCTTGGGGGGGGTTAGCGGGACCTCCTACAATGAGCAGTTCTTC.

The genes are TRBV19 and TRBJ2-1, with TRBD2 matching over 11 bases. The CDR3 is 16 residues long. J was trimmed by 8 bases and V by 6 bases; bases with no gene match: 12. Germline CDR1 reads LNHDA; CDR2 reads SQIVND (reference sequence). CDR3: CASRRGQDSGRDEQFF. The CDR3 DNA reads as TGTGCCAGTAGAAGGGGTCAGGATAGCGGGAGGGATGAGCAGTTCTTC.

This chain uses TRBV7-9 with TRBJ1-2; 7 nucleotides align to TRBD1. The V gene end was trimmed by 3 bases and the J gene end by 8 bases; junction bases not matched to a gene: 6. CDR1 is SEHNR, CDR2 FQNEAQ, per germline (reference sequence). The CDR3 is made up of 13 amino acids. The CDR3 spells CASSFRQGNGYTF. The CDR3 bases are TGTGCCAGCAGCTTTCGACAGGGAAACGGCTACACCTTC.

This chain uses TRBV6-1 with TRBJ1-4; 7 nucleotides agree with TRBD1. The junction had 6 bases not matched to a gene; V was cut back by 7 bases and J by 4 bases. Germline V gene data show CDR1 as MNHNS and CDR2 as SASEGT. The CDR3 totals 14 residues. The DNA of the CDR3 is TGTGCCAGCAAGCCTGGACAGGTTAATGAAAAACTGTTTTTT. Translating gives CASKPGQVNEKLFF.

This clone is a singleton in its sample. V and J are TRBV7-3 and TRBJ2-5; 10 bases map to TRBD1. J gave up 3 bases and V 5 bases, and 9 bases lay outside the gene matches. From germline, CDR1 is SGHTA and CDR2 FQGTGA. CDR3 size: 16 residues. The CDR3 loop reads CASSATGQGVEETQYF. In DNA, the CDR3 is TGTGCCAGCAGCGCAACCGGACAGGGGGTGGAAGAGACCCAGTACTTC.

V is TRBV18 and J is TRBJ1-3, with D perhaps TRBD1 (6 bases). The V end lost 0 bases, the J end lost 6 bases, and 21 bases lay between the germline ends. The CDR3 loop spans 18 amino acids. CDR1 is KGHSH, CDR2 LQKENI, per germline. CDR3 sequence reads: CASSPPQTGPTALNTIYF. CDR3 nucleotide sequence: TGTGCCAGCTCACCACCACAAACAGGGCCGACTGCACTAAACACCATATATTTT.

V usage is TRBV5-1 and J usage is TRBJ2-5; 7 positions agree with TRBD2. Per the germline V gene, CDR1 is SGHRS and CDR2 is YFSETQ. CDR3 length equals 14 residues. J gave up 5 bases and V 5 bases, and 9 bases lay outside the gene matches. As DNA, the CDR3 is TGCGCCAGCAGGCCAAGCGGGAAGGGTGAGACCCAGTACTTC. Amino acid sequence: CASRPSGKGETQYF.

The chain recombines TRBV4-2 with TRBJ2-7; the D gene is possibly TRBD2 (6 bases). CDR1 and CDR2 from the germline V gene are LGHNA and YNFKEQ. This CDR3 has 16 residues. Trimming took off 0 bases at V and 2 bases at J, with 14 bases between the two ends. The CDR3 sequence: CASSQDTAGLTYEQYF. CDR3 nucleotide sequence: TGTGCCAGCAGCCAAGATACGGCGGGGTTAACCTACGAGCAGTACTTC.

The chain couples TRBV29-1 to TRBJ2-4; D may be TRBD2 (7 bases). Between the trimmed V and J ends, which lost 4 bases and 0 bases, there was a span of 10 bases. The CDR3 runs 14 residues. In germline, CDR1 is SQVTM, CDR2 ANQGSEA. CDR3 coding DNA: TGCAGCGTTGCCGGGGGGCTAGCCAAAAACATTCAGTACTTC. It translates to CSVAGGLAKNIQYF.

The CDR3 coding sequence is TGTGCCTGGAGTCCAACAGGGTTGGAGAGGGCTTTCTTT. This sequence encodes CAWSPTGLERAFF. The gene calls are TRBV30 and TRBJ1-1; tentative D call: TRBD1 (6 bases). This CDR3 is built from 13 residues. Germline CDR1 reads GTSNPN; CDR2 reads SVGIG (reference sequence). V was cut by 2 bases and J by 11 bases, with 18 bases left in between.

The chain links TRBV4-2 to TRBJ1-2, with D hard to call. The germline V gene has CDR1 LGHNA and CDR2 YNFKEQ. The CDR3 length is 15 residues. Trimming removed 0 bases from V and 1 base from J, with 9 bases in between. CDR3 DNA sequence: TGTGCCAGCAGCCAAGACCTTGGCCTTAACTATGGCTACACCTTC. This encodes CASSQDLGLNYGYTF.

The chain joins TRBV7-8 to TRBJ2-1, with D tentatively TRBD2 (6 bases). The CDR3 runs to 12 residues. Trimming left V 5 bases short and J 7 bases short, with 9 bases between. Germline lookup yields CDR1 SGHVS and CDR2 FQNEAQ. CDR3 DNA: TGTGCCAGCAGCACGGGGAGGAATGAGCAGTTCTTC. It translates to CASSTGRNEQFF. The variable domain in full, with the rest retrieved from reference TRBV7-8 and TRBJ2-1, is GAGVSQSPRYKVAKRGQDVALRCDPISGHVSLFWYQQALGQGPEFLTYFQNEAQLDKSGLPSDRFFAERPEGSVSTLKIQRTQQEDSAVYLCASSTGRNEQFFGPGTRLTVL.

Worth noting for this clone: Other DNA sequences from this sample encode an identical CDR3 as well. The rearrangement links TRBV29-1 to TRBJ2-1; D is undetermined. V was cut by 3 bases and J by 4 bases, with 4 bases left in between. This CDR3 contains 11 residues. Germline CDR1 SQVTM, CDR2 ANQGSEA. The CDR3 loop reads CSVERYNEQFF. In nucleotides, the CDR3 is TGCAGCGTTGAGCGGTACAATGAGCAGTTCTTC.

The gene calls are TRBV4-2 and TRBJ2-7; D not resolved. In germline, CDR1 is LGHNA, CDR2 YNFKEQ. The CDR3 contains 16 residues. V was cut by 1 base and J by 4 bases, with 17 bases left in between. CDR3 bases: TGTGCCAGCAGCCAAGTAGGAAAACACCTTGGTTACGAGCAGTACTTC. As protein: CASSQVGKHLGYEQYF.

In the case of this clone: One end of the junction is discordant with germline, which a read error may explain. J is TRBJ1-2 and V is TRBV7-2; TRBD1 is a possible D gene (6 bases). The CDR3 runs to 15 residues. The germline V gene has CDR1 SGHTA and CDR2 FQGNSA. CDR3 coding DNA: TGCGCCAGCAGCCTCACTCGGAGGGGGGCCCATGGCTACACCTTC. Its translation: CASSLTRRGAHGYTF.